Presented here are 11 T cell receptor beta chains from one specimen sequenced in a study of immune cell composition in non-small cell lung cancer. Normal lung was sampled as far from the tumour as possible, at least 3 cm. Sequencing used immunoSEQ multiplex PCR; TCRdb keeps in-frame clones, though not all of them. The data show roughly 3,000 clones, approximately 70% seen once. Sequencing was performed on non-adjacent lung tissue. These receptors were taken from a human donor with non-small cell lung cancer.

Written as DNA, the CDR3 is TGTGCCAGTAGTATTGGGGCAACTGAAGCTTTCTTT. Its translation is CASSIGATEAFF. The rearrangement uses TRBV19 and TRBJ1-1, with D possibly being TRBD1 (5 bases). Trimming shortened V by 3 bases and J by 5 bases, and 7 bases separated the two germline ends. Germline CDR1 is LNHDA and CDR2 is SQIVND (reference sequence). This CDR3 spans 12 amino acids.

The sample holds a few counts of this clone. The chain is built from TRBV5-5 and TRBJ2-7, with D possibly TRBD1 on 7 matching bases. The CDR3 spans 16 residues. The germline V gene encodes CDR1 SGHKS and CDR2 YYEKEE (reference sequence). V was shortened by 0 bases and J by 0 bases, with 13 bases between the two germline ends. Here the CDR3 reads CASSLAGGQSSYEQYF. DNA of the CDR3: TGTGCCAGCAGCTTGGCCGGGGGACAGAGCTCCTACGAGCAGTACTTC.

The chain carries TRBV27 and TRBJ1-2; weak D call: TRBD1 (5 bases). The V end lost 6 bases, the J end lost 0 bases, and 11 bases lay between the germline ends. Germline CDR1 and CDR2: MNHEY and SMNVEV (reference sequence). This CDR3 has 14 residues. The CDR3 protein is CASRTVGTNYGYTF. In nucleotides, the CDR3 is TGTGCCAGCAGGACAGTGGGGACTAACTATGGCTACACCTTC.

V and J are TRBV5-5 and TRBJ2-2; D remains unclear. Per the germline V gene, CDR1 is SGHKS and CDR2 is YYEKEE (reference sequence). This CDR3 contains 14 residues. The V gene lost 1 base and the J gene lost 1 base, with 5 bases spanning the gap. This chain's CDR3 is CASSLSRNTGELFF. The CDR3 nucleotides are TGTGCCAGCAGCTTGTCCAGGAACACCGGGGAGCTGTTTTTT.

This sequence joins TRBV12-5 and TRBJ2-3; TRBD2 might be the D (7 bases). The CDR3 contains 15 residues. From germline, CDR1 is LGHNT and CDR2 FRNRAP. V lost 6 bases and J 5 bases, leaving 18 bases between the germline ends. The CDR3 protein is CASGEGGGAGDTQYF. In DNA, the CDR3 is TGTGCTAGTGGCGAGGGAGGGGGGGCCGGAGATACGCAGTATTTT.

The CDR3, as DNA: TGTGCCAGCAGCTCCGCGGGGGGGGCAGGGGTATCTCACGAGCAGTACTTC. Encoded protein: CASSSAGGAGVSHEQYF. V gene TRBV5-5 combines with J gene TRBJ2-7; TRBD2 agrees at 9 bases. The V segment lost 3 bases and the J segment 5 bases; nucleotides outside the gene matches: 15. CDR3 length: 17 amino acids. Germline V gene data show CDR1 as SGHKS and CDR2 as YYEKEE (reference sequence).

The chain joins TRBV9 to TRBJ2-7, with a tentative D call TRBD2 (6 bases). Looked up from germline, CDR1 is SGDLS and CDR2 is YYNGEE. The CDR3 loop spans 12 amino acids. V shed 7 bases and J shed 0 bases, with 8 bases lying between them. The CDR3 is CASGGSSYEQYF. DNA of the CDR3: TGTGCCAGCGGGGGGAGCTCCTACGAGCAGTACTTC.

The J gene is TRBJ1-6, the V gene TRBV5-8, with 7 bases fitting TRBD1. V gave up 5 bases and J gave up 6 bases; unmatched junction bases: 5. There are 14 residues in the CDR3. The germline gives CDR1 SGHTS, CDR2 YDEGEE. The CDR3 here is CASRSTGFNSPLHF. CDR3 coding DNA: TGTGCCAGCAGATCGACAGGGTTTAATTCACCCCTCCACTTT.

This clone showed up just a few times. V is TRBV5-4 and J is TRBJ2-7, with 13 bases fitting TRBD2. Germline lookup yields CDR1 SGHNT and CDR2 YYREEE (reference sequence). Trimming removed 5 bases from V and 3 bases from J; junction bases left unmatched: 5. The length of the CDR3 is 15 residues. The CDR3 here is CASSDGTSGVYEQYF. The DNA of the CDR3 is TGTGCCAGCAGTGATGGGACTAGCGGGGTCTACGAGCAGTACTTC.

The J gene is TRBJ2-5, the V gene TRBV10-2; D is uncertain. The CDR3 runs to 13 residues. CDR1 and CDR2 (germline): WSHSY, SAAADI. Deletions cut 6 bases from V and 0 bases from J, with 8 bases between. In DNA, the CDR3 is TGCGCCAGCAGAATCAACTACCAAGAGACCCAGTACTTC. Its protein product is CASRINYQETQYF.

This clone is labeled medium-sized. The chain combines TRBV30 with TRBJ1-4; 9 bases fit TRBD1. The CDR3 covers 14 residues. In germline, CDR1 is GTSNPN, CDR2 SVGIG (reference sequence). The J segment lost 6 bases and the V segment lost 4 bases, leaving 6 bases of the junction unmatched. CDR3 nucleotide sequence: TGTGCCTGGAAGACAGGGGGGAGTGATGAAAAACTGTTTTTT. It translates to CAWKTGGSDEKLFF.